This T cell receptor beta chain was obtained from a study of T cell responses to AZD1222 COVID-19 vaccine. The study's findings and limits: Spike-specific TCR breadth and depth both grew after two AZD1222 doses.

On this clone itself: What it binds is not known.

V lost 5 bases, J lost 2 bases, and 18 bases lay in between. CDR1 is SEHNR, CDR2 FQNEAQ, per germline (reference sequence). The CDR3 runs 16 residues. TCRdb's copy holds only in-frame clones and misses some; the assay was immunoSEQ multiplex PCR. The data contain 180,000 or so clones, 85% to 95% of them seen just once; the ten biggest clones take up 1%. This chain connects TRBV7-9 to TRBJ1-2, with no clear D. The material sequenced was peripheral blood, taken 28 days after the second AZD1222 dose. This receptor was taken from an adult who received the AZD1222 COVID-19 vaccine. CDR3 sequence reads: CASSPRVQAANYGYTF. Written as DNA, the CDR3 is TGTGCCAGCAGCCCTCGGGTTCAGGCTGCCAACTATGGCTACACCTTC.